The source of this TCR beta chain is a study of technical replicates of blood from several donors. Generated by immunoSEQ multiplex PCR, the TCRdb table keeps only in-frame clones and is missing some. There are fewer than 60,000 clones in the sample; more than 85% occur only once, and about 3.7% lies in the top ten. The germline V gene has CDR1 SQVTM and CDR2 ANQGSEA. Between the trimmed V and J ends, which lost 4 bases and 5 bases, there was a span of 12 bases. There are 13 residues in the CDR3. The J gene is TRBJ2-1, the V gene TRBV29-1; TRBD1 is a possible D gene (5 bases). This clonotype originated in a human donor in good health. Some clones in this sample may be carry-over from other donors' samples. Sequencing input: PBMCs. This chain's CDR3 is CSVAPDTNNEQFF. The CDR3 region has the DNA TGCAGCGTTGCCCCGGACACCAACAATGAGCAGTTCTTC.